The T cell receptor beta chain under discussion was sequenced for a study of shared T cell receptors in the human thymus. The data were produced by immunoSEQ multiplex PCR, yet TCRdb's version contains in-frame clones alone and is incomplete. Of roughly 660,000 clones listed, approximately 88% are singletons. V was pared by 4 bases and J by 0 bases, with 9 bases of the junction left unmatched. The CDR3 runs 18 residues. The germline gives CDR1 SGHDN, CDR2 FVKESK. In addition, the sample was reused for a study of human thymus T cells. That work contributes: Corrective surgery for congenital heart defects was being performed on the healthy Finnish infants who served as donors.

This chain links TRBV14 with TRBJ2-2, with TRBD2 matching over 9 bases. Source material: thymocytes. The TCR comes from a boy less than two years old with a congenital heart defect. CDR3 in amino acids: CASSPPPSGTSNTGELFF. The CDR3 nucleotides are TGTGCCAGCAGCCCCCCTCCTAGCGGGACTTCGAACACCGGGGAGCTGTTTTTT. Looking up the rest from reference TRBV14 and TRBJ2-2 gives the full variable domain: EAGVTQFPSHSVIEKGQTVTLRCDPISGHDNLYWYRRVMGKEIKFLLHFVKESKQDESGMPNNRFLAERTGGTYSTLKVQPAELEDSGVYFCASSPPPSGTSNTGELFFGEGSRLTVL.